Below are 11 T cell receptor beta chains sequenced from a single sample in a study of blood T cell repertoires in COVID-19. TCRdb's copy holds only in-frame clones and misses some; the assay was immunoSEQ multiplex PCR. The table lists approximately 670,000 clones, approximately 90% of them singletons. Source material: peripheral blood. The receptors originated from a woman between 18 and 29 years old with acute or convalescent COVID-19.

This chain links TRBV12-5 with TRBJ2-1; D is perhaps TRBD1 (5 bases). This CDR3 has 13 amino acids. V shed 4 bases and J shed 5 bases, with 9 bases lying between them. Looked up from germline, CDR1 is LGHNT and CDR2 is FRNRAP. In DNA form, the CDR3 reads TGTGCTAGTGGTTCCGACAGAAACAATGAGCAGTTCTTC. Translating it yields CASGSDRNNEQFF.

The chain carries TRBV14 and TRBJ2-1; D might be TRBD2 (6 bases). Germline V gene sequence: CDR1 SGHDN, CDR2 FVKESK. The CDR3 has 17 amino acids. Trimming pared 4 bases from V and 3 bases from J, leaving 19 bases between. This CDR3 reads CASSPESWGRIYNEQFF. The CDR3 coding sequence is TGTGCCAGCAGCCCCGAAAGCTGGGGGAGGATCTACAATGAGCAGTTCTTC.

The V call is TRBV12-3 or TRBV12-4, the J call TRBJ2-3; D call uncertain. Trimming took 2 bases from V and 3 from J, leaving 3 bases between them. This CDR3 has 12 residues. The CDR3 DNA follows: TGTGCCAGCAGTTTACCGACAGATACGCAGTATTTT. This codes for CASSLPTDTQYF.

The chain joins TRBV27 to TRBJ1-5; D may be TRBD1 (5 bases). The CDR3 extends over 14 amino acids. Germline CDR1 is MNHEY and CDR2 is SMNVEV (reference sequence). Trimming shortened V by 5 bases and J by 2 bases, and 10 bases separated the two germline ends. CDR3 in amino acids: CASSMGPGNQPQHF. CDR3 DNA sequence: TGTGCCAGCAGTATGGGGCCTGGCAATCAGCCCCAGCATTTT.

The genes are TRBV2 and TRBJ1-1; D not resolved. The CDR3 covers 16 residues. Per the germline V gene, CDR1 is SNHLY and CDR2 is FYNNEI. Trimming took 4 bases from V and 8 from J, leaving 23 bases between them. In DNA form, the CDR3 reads TGTGCCAGCAGTGGGGGTGGAGGGCAGGTCGAACTAGAAGCTTTCTTT. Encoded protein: CASSGGGGQVELEAFF.

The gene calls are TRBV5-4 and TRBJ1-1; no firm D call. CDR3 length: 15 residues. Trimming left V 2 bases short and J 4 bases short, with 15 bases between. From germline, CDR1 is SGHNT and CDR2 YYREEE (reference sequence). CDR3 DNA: TGTGCCAGCAGCTTAGAGGGCCCTAGGATCACTGAAGCTTTCTTT. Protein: CASSLEGPRITEAFF.

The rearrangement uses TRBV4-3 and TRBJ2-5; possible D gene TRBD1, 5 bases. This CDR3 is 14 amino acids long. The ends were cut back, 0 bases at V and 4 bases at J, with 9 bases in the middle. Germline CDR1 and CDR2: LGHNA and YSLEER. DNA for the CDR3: TGCGCCAGCAGCCAAGATAAAGGGGCAGAGACCCAGTACTTC. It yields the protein CASSQDKGAETQYF.

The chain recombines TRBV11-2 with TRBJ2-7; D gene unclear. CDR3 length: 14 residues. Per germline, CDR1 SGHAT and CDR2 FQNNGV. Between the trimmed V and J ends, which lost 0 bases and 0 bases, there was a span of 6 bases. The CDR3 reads CASSLDANSYEQYF. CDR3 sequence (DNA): TGTGCCAGCAGCTTAGATGCGAACTCCTACGAGCAGTACTTC.

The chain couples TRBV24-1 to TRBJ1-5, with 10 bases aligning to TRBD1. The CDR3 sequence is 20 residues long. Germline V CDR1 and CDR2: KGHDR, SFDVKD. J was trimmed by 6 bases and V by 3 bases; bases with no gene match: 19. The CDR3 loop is CATSDPETGGDTGPSQPQHF. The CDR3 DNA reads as TGTGCCACCAGTGATCCCGAGACAGGGGGCGATACCGGTCCTAGTCAGCCCCAGCATTTT.

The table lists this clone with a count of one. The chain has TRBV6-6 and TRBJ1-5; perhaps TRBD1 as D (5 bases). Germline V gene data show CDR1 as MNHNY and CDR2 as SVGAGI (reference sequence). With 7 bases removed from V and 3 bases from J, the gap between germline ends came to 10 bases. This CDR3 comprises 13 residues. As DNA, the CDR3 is TGTGCCAGCAATGGGGCCCCCAATCAGCCCCAGCATTTT. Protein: CASNGAPNQPQHF.

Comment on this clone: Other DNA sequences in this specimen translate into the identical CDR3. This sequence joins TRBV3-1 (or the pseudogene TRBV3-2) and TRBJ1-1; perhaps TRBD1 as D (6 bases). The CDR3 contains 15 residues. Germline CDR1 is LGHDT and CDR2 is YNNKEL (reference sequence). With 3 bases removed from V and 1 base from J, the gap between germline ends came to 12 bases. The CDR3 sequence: CASSQTDRPNTEAFF. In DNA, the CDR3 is TGTGCCAGCAGCCAGACAGACAGGCCGAACACTGAAGCTTTCTTT.